This TCR beta chain was observed in a study of vaccination effects on CD4 cells after COVID-19. Study observations and caveats: Infection-derived and vaccine-derived clones contracted markedly late after vaccination.

Clones were sequenced by immunoSEQ multiplex PCR, and TCRdb holds only the in-frame ones, with some missing. The sample holds around 40,000 clones, about three quarters seen once. Comments on this clone: The antigen is unknown.

The CDR3 spans 14 residues. V shed 4 bases and J shed 1 base, with 11 bases lying between them. Germline loops: CDR1 SQVTM, CDR2 ANQGSEA. Peptide-pool stimulation followed by sequencing identified expanded antigen-specific CD4+ clonotypes in the ViraFEST assay. CD4+ T cell isolation took place after approximately 11 days of culture. This person caught SARS-CoV-2 sometime from March to December 2020, and PCR testing confirmed the infection. Half the medium was swapped for IL-2 medium on days 3 and 7. The sample in question was CD4+ T cells from PBMCs cultured with a peptide pool, obtained before COVID-19 vaccination. The source is a human donor who had a prior SARS-CoV-2 infection. The gene calls are TRBV29-1 and TRBJ2-1, with a possible D match to TRBD1 (5 bases). CDR3 protein: CSVVLHRSYNEQFF. Written as DNA, the CDR3 is TGCAGCGTTGTGCTGCACAGGTCCTACAATGAGCAGTTCTTC.